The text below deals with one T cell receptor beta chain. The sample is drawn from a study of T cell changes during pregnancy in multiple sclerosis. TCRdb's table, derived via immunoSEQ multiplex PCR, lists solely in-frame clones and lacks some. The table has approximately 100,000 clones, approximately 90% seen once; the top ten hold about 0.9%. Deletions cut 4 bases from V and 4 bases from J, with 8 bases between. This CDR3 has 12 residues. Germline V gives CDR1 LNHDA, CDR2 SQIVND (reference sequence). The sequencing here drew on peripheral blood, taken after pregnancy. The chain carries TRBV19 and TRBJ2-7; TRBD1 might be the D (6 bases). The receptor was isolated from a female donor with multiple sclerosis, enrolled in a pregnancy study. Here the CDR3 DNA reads TGTGCCAGTAGTACACAGGGATACGAGCAGTACTTC. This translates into CASSTQGYEQYF.